This TCR beta chain was captured by sequencing in a study of graft-versus-host responses after intestinal transplantation. In the study overall: Uniformly, recipients were administered anti-thymocyte globulin induction with subsequent tacrolimus and steroids for about 3 years.

Profiled with immunoSEQ multiplex PCR; TCRdb holds only in-frame clones, not every one. In the table there are 90,000 to 100,000 clones, 91% of which are singletons. To note about this clone: The antigen is unknown.

The TCR originated in a human donor who received an intestinal transplant. The sample consisted of unstimulated CD8+ T cells sorted from spleen or lymph node cells, taken before intestinal transplant.

Here the CDR3 reads CASSPTGGAYGYTF. CDR3 DNA sequence: TGTGCCAGTAGCCCGACAGGGGGGGCCTATGGCTACACCTTC. V and J are TRBV19 and TRBJ1-2; 9 bases map to TRBD1. CDR1 LNHDA and CDR2 SQIVND come from the germline V gene (reference sequence). After removal of 6 bases from V and 4 bases from J, the junction contained 6 bases not matched to a gene. The CDR3 totals 14 residues.